A selection of T cell receptor beta chains follows, all from one sample in a study of T-cell reconstitution after alpha-beta-depleted transplantation in children. TCRdb redid the calling of the PCR reads with MiXCR, one entry per CDR3 protein. The sample lists some 520,000 distinct CDR3 sequences, 30% to 35% occurring once. Source: PBMCs from the stem cell graft donor, taken from the stem cell graft. The receptors come from a human donor who donated a stem cell graft to a child with aplastic anemia. Both conserved end residues are trimmed from each CDR3. Size is stated for part of the rows, as once, few or many counts, or as a class when the clone is expanded.

TRBJ2-5	NA	13	TRBV12-3/TRBV12-4	ASSLGATGRETQY
TRBJ2-5	NA	12	TRBV10-2	ASSAASGRQTQY
TRBJ1-4	NA	15	TRBV4-1	ASSQVRRGRKNEKLF
TRBJ1-1	few	15	TRBV5-1	ASSTSDRRVENTEAF
TRBJ1-1	few	12	TRBV10-3	AISEGRVNTEAF
TRBJ2-3	NA	13	TRBV20-1	SAPPRDRVTDTQY
TRBJ1-4	few	12	TRBV15	ATSRKDPDEKLF
TRBJ1-3	NA	12	TRBV28	ASSLIGVGNTIY
TRBJ1-3	NA	15	TRBV2	ASSKRDRNYSGNTIY
TRBJ2-1	NA	13	TRBV5-3	ARSFTGTLSNEQF
TRBJ2-7	NA	12	TRBV5-4	ASSPQGNSYEQY
TRBJ2-1	NA	12	TRBV7-2	ASRGWEGPYEQF
TRBJ2-3	few	10	TRBV12-3/TRBV12-4	ASSRQSDTQY
TRBJ2-5	NA	12	TRBV12-3/TRBV12-4	ASSLGVREETQY
TRBJ1-3	NA	11	TRBV14	ASSPQGRNTIY
TRBJ2-2	NA	11	TRBV29-1	SVGTGNTGELF
TRBJ2-1	NA	11	TRBV2	ASTGLALSEQF
TRBJ2-3	NA	14	TRBV5-5	ASSFGGTGSTDTQY
TRBJ1-1	few	12	TRBV20-1	SANLGSANTEAF
TRBJ2-3	NA	13	TRBV5-5	ASSLGTTITDTQY
TRBJ2-4	NA	13	TRBV27	ASSLIGGAWNSQY
TRBJ1-2	NA	7	TRBV20-1	SAHYGYT
TRBJ1-2	NA	13	TRBV6-1	ASSDRTGINYGYT
TRBJ2-1	few	13	TRBV24-1	ATSDMGSQGNEQF
TRBJ1-4	NA	13	TRBV14	ASSQVGATNEKLF
TRBJ2-1	NA	13	TRBV3-1	ASSQEFSLTDEQF
TRBJ2-3	NA	12	TRBV11-2	ASSTGQGPDTQY
TRBJ2-2	few	12	TRBV19	ASTQGQNTGELF
TRBJ2-5	NA	11	TRBV15	ATTTGGGETQY
TRBJ2-1	few	13	TRBV5-1	ASSVAGTGNGEQF
TRBJ1-1	NA	13	TRBV25-1	ASSELGPANTEAF
TRBJ1-5	NA	12	TRBV6-4	ASSPRDAGEPQH
TRBJ1-4	few	12	TRBV20-1	SARGGQGNEKLF
TRBJ2-2	NA	12	TRBV5-1	ASEGGQNTGELF
TRBJ2-7	NA	11	TRBV6-2/TRBV6-3	ASKLPGTYEQY
TRBJ2-1	few	13	TRBV6-5	ASSYGRGGENEQF
TRBJ1-4	NA	11	TRBV20-1	SASQPGNEKLF
TRBJ1-4	NA	14	TRBV7-6	ASSSRPRGPNEKLF